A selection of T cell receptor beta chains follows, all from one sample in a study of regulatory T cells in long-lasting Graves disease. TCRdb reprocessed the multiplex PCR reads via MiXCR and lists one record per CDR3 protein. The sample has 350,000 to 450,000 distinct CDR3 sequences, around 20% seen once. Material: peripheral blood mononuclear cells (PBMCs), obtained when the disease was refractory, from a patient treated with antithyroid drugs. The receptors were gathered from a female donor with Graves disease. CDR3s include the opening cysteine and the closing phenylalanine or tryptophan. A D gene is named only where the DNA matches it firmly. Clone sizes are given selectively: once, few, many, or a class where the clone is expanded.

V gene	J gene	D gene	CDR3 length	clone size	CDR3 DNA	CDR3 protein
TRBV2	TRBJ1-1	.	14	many	TGTGCCAGCAGTAACGGGGCGGAGAACACTGAAGCTTTCTTT	CASSNGAENTEAFF
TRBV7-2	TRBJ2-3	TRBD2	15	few	TGTGCCAGCAGCCAGGGACTAGCGGTCACAGATACGCAGTATTTT	CASSQGLAVTDTQYF
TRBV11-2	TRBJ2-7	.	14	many	TGTGCCAGCAGCCCCCTAGGGGTATGGTACGAGCAGTACTTC	CASSPLGVWYEQYF
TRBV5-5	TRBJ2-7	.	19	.	TGTGCCAGCAGCCCGGGCGACAGGAACCTCAACTACTACGCCTACGAGCAGTACTTC	CASSPGDRNLNYYAYEQYF
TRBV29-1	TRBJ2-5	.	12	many	TGCAGCGTGACGGAGTCCAGGAAGACCCAGTACTTC	CSVTESRKTQYF
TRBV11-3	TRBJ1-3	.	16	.	TGTGCCAGCAGCCGTACCGGGACACCGCCGGGAAACACCATATATTTT	CASSRTGTPPGNTIYF
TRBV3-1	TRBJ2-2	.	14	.	TGTGCCAGCAGCCACCCTAGGGTGCTCGGGGAGCTGTTTTTT	CASSHPRVLGELFF
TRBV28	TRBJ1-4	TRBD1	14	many	TGTGCCAGCAGTTTAGACAGGGGAGAGGAAAAACTGTTTTTT	CASSLDRGEEKLFF
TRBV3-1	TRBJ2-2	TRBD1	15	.	TGTGCCAGCAGCCCGACAGGGGGCGGCACCGGGGAGCTGTTTTTT	CASSPTGGGTGELFF
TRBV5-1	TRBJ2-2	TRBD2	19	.	TGCGCCAGCAGCGAAGCCTCCCTAGCGGGAGGGCCGGGCACCGGGGAGCTGTTTTTT	CASSEASLAGGPGTGELFF
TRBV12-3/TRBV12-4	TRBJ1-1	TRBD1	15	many	TGTGCCAGCAGTTCTACAGGGGGCAGGGACACTGAAGCTTTCTTT	CASSSTGGRDTEAFF
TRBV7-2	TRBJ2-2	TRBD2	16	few	TGTGCCAGCACCAACCCCGGGACTACGAACACCGGGGAGCTGTTTTTT	CASTNPGTTNTGELFF
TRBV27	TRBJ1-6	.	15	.	TGTGCCAGTGCCAGGGGCCTCTCCTATAATTCACCCCTCCACTTT	CASARGLSYNSPLHF
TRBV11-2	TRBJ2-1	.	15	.	TGTGCCAGCAGCTTAGATCTTCTCAGGAACAATGAGCAGTTCTTC	CASSLDLLRNNEQFF
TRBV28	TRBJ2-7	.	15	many	TGTGCCAGCAGTTTATCGGGGACACCTACCTACGAGCAGTACTTC	CASSLSGTPTYEQYF
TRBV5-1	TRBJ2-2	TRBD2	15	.	TGCGCCAGCGGTTCCTCTAGCGGGAGCACCGGGGAGCTGTTTTTT	CASGSSSGSTGELFF
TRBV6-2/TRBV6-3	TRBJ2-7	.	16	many	TGTGCCAGCAGCCGGCATCCGGGACCTTCCTTATACGAGCAGTACTTC	CASSRHPGPSLYEQYF
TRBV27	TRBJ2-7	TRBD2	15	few	TGTGCCAGCAGCAAAAAGACTAGCGGGATCTACGAGCAGTACTTC	CASSKKTSGIYEQYF
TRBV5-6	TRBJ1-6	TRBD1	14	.	TGTGCCAGCAGCCGGGGCAGGGGGAATTCACCCCTCCACTTT	CASSRGRGNSPLHF
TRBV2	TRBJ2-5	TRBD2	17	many	TGTGCCAGCAGCTGGACTAGCGGGAGGGCCGCGGGAGAGACCCAGTACTTC	CASSWTSGRAAGETQYF
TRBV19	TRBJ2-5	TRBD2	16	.	TGTGCCACCGCACCCGGGCGGCTAGCGGGCCAAGAGACCCAGTACTTC	CATAPGRLAGQETQYF
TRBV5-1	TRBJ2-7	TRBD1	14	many	TGCGCCAGCAGCGCGGGACAGGGGGGCTACGAGCAGTACTTC	CASSAGQGGYEQYF
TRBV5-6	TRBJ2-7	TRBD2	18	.	TGTGCCAGCAGTATCGAGCGACTAGCGGGTTTCCTAACCTACGAGCAGTACTTC	CASSIERLAGFLTYEQYF
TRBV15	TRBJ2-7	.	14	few	TGTGCCACCAGCAGCAGGGGCCCCTCCTACGAGCAGTACTTC	CATSSRGPSYEQYF